This T cell receptor beta chain appears in the sequencing data of a study of blood T cell repertoires in COVID-19. Turning to the study itself: Donors in the United States, Italy and Spain gave samples during acute or convalescent COVID-19. The analysed material was cDNA or gDNA that came from T cells, B-cell-depleted T cells, or PBMCs.

A remark on this clone: The junction departs from germline at one end; a sequencing error may be responsible.

Original processing notes: Nucleated cell counts were estimated from reference gene primer amplification. Produced via immunoSEQ multiplex PCR; TCRdb's table is partial and in-frame only. V, J and clone size derive from that table, while D and trimming were established from the DNA sequence. The table includes roughly 220,000 clones, about nine tenths detected once. The CDR3 consists of 14 residues. Germline assignment: CDR1 MRHNA and CDR2 SNTAGT. The V call is TRBV6-4, the J call TRBJ1-1; D unclear. Material for sequencing was peripheral blood. The clonotype was recovered from a man aged 30 to 45 who had recovered from COVID-19. The CDR3: CASRDFGQSTEAFF. The DNA for the CDR3 is TGTGCCAGCAGGGACTTTGGGCAGAGCACTGAAGCTTTCTTT.